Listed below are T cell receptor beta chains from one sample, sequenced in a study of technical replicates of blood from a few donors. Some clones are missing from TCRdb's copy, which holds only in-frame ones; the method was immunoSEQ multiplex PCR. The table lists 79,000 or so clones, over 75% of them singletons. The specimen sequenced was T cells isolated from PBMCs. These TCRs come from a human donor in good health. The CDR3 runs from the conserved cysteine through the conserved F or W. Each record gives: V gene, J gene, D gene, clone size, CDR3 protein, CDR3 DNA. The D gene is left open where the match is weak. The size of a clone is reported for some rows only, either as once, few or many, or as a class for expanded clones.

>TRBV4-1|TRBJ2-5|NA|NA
CASSREGGLIETQYF
TGCGCCAGCAGCCGGGAGGGGGGTTTAATAGAGACCCAGTACTTC
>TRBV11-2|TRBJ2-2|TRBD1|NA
CASSLTLGQGDTGELFF
TGTGCCAGCAGCTTAACGCTCGGCCAGGGGGACACCGGGGAGCTGTTTTTT
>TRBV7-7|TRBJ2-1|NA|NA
CASSSSGVNEQFF
TGTGCTAGCAGCTCCTCAGGGGTCAATGAGCAGTTCTTC
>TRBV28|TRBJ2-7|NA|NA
CASSPTGSPNYEQYF
TGTGCCAGCAGTCCCACTGGGAGCCCCAACTACGAGCAGTACTTC
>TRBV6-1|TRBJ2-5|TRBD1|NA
CASSGYRGRIWETQYF
TGTGCCAGCAGTGGATACAGGGGGCGCATCTGGGAGACCCAGTACTTC
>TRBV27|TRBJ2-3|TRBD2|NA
CASSPRLAGGPRNTDTQYF
TGTGCCAGCAGTCCAAGACTAGCGGGAGGGCCTCGTAACACAGATACGCAGTATTTT
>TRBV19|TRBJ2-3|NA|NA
CASTSGADTQYF
TGTGCCAGTACCTCGGGGGCAGATACGCAGTATTTT
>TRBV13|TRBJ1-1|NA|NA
CASSLREEEAFF
TGTGCCAGCAGCCTCAGGGAGGAAGAAGCTTTCTTT
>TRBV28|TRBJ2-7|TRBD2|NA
CASSSPRTSGSYEQYF
TGTGCCAGCAGTTCGCCCCGGACTAGCGGGAGTTACGAGCAGTACTTC
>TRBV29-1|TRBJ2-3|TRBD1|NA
CSVEDGTGGEGGTQYF
TGCAGCGTTGAAGATGGGACAGGGGGCGAGGGAGGTACGCAGTATTTT
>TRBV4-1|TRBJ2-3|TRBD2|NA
CASSQGLAGTTLTDTQYF
TGCGCCAGCAGCCAAGGACTAGCGGGCACAACCCTCACAGATACGCAGTATTTT
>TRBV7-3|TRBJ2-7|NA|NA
CASSTDSSREQYF
TGTGCCAGCAGCACCGACAGTTCGCGGGAGCAGTACTTC
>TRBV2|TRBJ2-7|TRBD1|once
CASNDRGAKYYEQYF
TGTGCCAGCAATGACAGGGGCGCGAAATACTACGAGCAGTACTTC
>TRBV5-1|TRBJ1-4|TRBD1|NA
CASSAGQGGEKLFF
TGCGCCAGCAGCGCCGGGCAGGGGGGTGAAAAACTGTTTTTT
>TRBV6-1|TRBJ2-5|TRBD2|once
CASKREAWETQYF
TGTGCCAGCAAGCGGGAGGCGTGGGAGACCCAGTACTTC
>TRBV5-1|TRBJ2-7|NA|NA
CASSTDSRRGEQYF
TGCGCCAGCAGCACGGACAGCCGCCGGGGCGAGCAGTACTTC
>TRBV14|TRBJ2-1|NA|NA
CASSQALSPHNEQFF
TGTGCCAGCAGCCAAGCCCTTAGTCCCCACAATGAGCAGTTCTTC
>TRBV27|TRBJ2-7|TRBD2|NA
CASKPAGNYEQYF
TGTGCCAGCAAACCAGCGGGGAACTACGAGCAGTACTTC
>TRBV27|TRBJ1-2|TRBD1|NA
CASSKNSGQTNYGYTF
TGTGCCAGCAGCAAAAACTCGGGACAGACTAACTATGGCTACACCTTC
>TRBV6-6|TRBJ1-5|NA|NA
CASSYIQGPHQPQHF
TGTGCCAGCAGTTACATACAGGGTCCACATCAGCCCCAGCATTTT
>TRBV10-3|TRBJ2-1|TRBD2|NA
CAISEPALAGVYDEQFF
TGTGCCATCAGTGAGCCTGCCCTAGCGGGAGTTTACGATGAGCAGTTCTTC
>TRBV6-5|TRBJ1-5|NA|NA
CASSYSGQGSEPQHF
TGTGCCAGCAGTTACTCAGGGCAGGGAAGCGAGCCCCAGCATTTT
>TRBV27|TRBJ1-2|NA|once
CASSFFPAPEVYGYTF
TGTGCCAGCAGTTTTTTCCCAGCACCAGAGGTCTATGGCTACACCTTC
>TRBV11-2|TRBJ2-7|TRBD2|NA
CASSLYERGPDEQYF
TGTGCCAGCAGCTTATATGAGCGGGGCCCGGACGAGCAGTACTTC
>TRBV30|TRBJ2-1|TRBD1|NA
CAWSVVQGAYEQFF
TGTGCCTGGAGTGTAGTGCAGGGGGCGTATGAGCAGTTCTTC
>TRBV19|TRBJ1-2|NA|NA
CASSRSGPDTWFDGYTF
TGTGCCAGTAGTCGGTCGGGCCCGGACACCTGGTTCGATGGCTACACCTTC
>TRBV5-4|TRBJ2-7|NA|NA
CASSLVGLGQSYEQYF
TGTGCCAGCAGCTTGGTGGGCCTCGGACAGTCCTACGAGCAGTACTTC
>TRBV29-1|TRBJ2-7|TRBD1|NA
CSVKHPGQQGSYEQYF
TGCAGCGTCAAACATCCGGGACAGCAAGGCTCCTACGAGCAGTACTTC
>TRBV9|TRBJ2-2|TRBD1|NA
CASSVDRGHGELFF
TGTGCCAGCAGCGTGGACAGGGGGCACGGGGAGCTGTTTTTT
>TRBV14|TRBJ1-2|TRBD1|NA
CASSRHLEDRGYGYTF
TGTGCCAGCAGCCGACACCTCGAGGACAGGGGCTATGGCTACACCTTC
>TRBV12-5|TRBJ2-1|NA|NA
CASGSGAINEQFF
TGTGCTAGTGGTTCAGGGGCCATCAATGAGCAGTTCTTC
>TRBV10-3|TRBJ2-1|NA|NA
CAIKRLDSYNEQFF
TGTGCCATCAAAAGATTGGACAGCTACAATGAGCAGTTCTTC
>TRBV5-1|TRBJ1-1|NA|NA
CASSQGRHHPDTEAFF
TGCGCCAGCAGCCAGGGTAGACACCATCCGGACACTGAAGCTTTCTTT
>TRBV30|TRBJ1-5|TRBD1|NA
CAWSVADRGSQPQHF
TGTGCCTGGAGTGTCGCAGACAGGGGCTCTCAGCCCCAGCATTTT